This TCR beta chain was recovered during a study of beta chain features in type 1 diabetes. Expressed TCRB transcripts got sequenced, as all isolated RNA was reverse transcribed. Profiled with immunoSEQ multiplex PCR; TCRdb holds only in-frame clones, not every one. The table includes under 350,000 clones, roughly 8% detected once. Trimming removed 2 bases from V and 0 bases from J, with 8 bases in between. The CDR3 has 15 amino acids. Looked up from germline, CDR1 is SGHRS and CDR2 is YFSETQ. Study outcomes and limitations: Among patients, naive, central memory and Treg TCRB repertoires appeared more similar than among healthy donors. Any PCR bias toward short templates would affect both groups alike. The question of HLA type influencing TCRB rearrangement was one that remained unresolved here.

This clone was observed a handful of times. Antigen unknown. What was sequenced was central memory CD4+ T cells from blood. The TCR comes from a woman aged 18-35 years in good health. The V and J genes are TRBV5-1 and TRBJ1-4, with TRBD1 as a possible D gene (6 bases). CDR3 DNA sequence: TGCGCCAGCAGCTTCGGACAGACAACTAATGAAAAACTGTTTTTT. The encoded protein is CASSFGQTTNEKLFF.